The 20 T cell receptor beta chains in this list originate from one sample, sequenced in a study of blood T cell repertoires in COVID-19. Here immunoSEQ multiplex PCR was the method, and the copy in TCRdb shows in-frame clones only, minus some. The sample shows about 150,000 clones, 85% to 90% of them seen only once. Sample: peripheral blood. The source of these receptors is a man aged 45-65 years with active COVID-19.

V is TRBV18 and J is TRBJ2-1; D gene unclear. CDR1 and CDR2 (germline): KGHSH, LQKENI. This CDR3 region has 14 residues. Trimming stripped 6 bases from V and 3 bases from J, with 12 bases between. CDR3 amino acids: CASSRESGYNEQFF. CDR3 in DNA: TGTGCCAGCTCCCGCGAGTCAGGCTACAATGAGCAGTTCTTC.

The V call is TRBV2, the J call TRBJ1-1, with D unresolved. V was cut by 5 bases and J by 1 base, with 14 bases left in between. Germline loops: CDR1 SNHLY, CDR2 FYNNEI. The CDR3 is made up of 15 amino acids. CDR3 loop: CASSPPGYQNTEAFF. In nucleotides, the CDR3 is TGTGCCAGCAGTCCGCCGGGGTACCAGAACACTGAAGCTTTCTTT.

CDR3 loop: CASSSVDTEAFF. The CDR3 DNA reads TGTGCCAGCAGTTCGGTGGACACTGAAGCTTTCTTT. This sequence joins TRBV27 and TRBJ1-1, with D hard to call. CDR3 size: 12 residues. V was trimmed by 4 bases and J by 3 bases, leaving 6 bases between them. Germline V gene data show CDR1 as MNHEY and CDR2 as SMNVEV (reference sequence).

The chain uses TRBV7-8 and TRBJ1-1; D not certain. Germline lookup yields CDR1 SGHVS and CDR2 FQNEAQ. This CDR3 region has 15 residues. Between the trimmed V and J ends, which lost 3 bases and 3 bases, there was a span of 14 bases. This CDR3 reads CASSFRPPPDTEAFF. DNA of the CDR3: TGTGCCAGCAGCTTTCGTCCCCCACCGGACACTGAAGCTTTCTTT.

Here the CDR3 reads CASSQVQGFETQYF. CDR3 DNA: TGTGCCAGCAGCCAAGTACAGGGGTTCGAGACCCAGTACTTC. The chain is built from TRBV3-1 (or the pseudogene TRBV3-2) and TRBJ2-5; 7 bases line up with TRBD1. Unmatched junction bases numbered 4, after V lost 1 base and J lost 5 bases. There are 14 residues in the CDR3. Germline V gene sequence: CDR1 LGHDT, CDR2 YNNKEL (reference sequence).

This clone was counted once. The DNA for the CDR3 is TGTGCCAGCAGCGTCACCCCCAACAGTGCCGGGGAGCTGTTTTTT. This sequence encodes CASSVTPNSAGELFF. The chain is built from TRBV9 and TRBJ2-2; D remains ambiguous. Deletions cut 2 bases from V and 6 bases from J, with 14 bases between. Germline lookup yields CDR1 SGDLS and CDR2 YYNGEE. This CDR3 has 15 residues.

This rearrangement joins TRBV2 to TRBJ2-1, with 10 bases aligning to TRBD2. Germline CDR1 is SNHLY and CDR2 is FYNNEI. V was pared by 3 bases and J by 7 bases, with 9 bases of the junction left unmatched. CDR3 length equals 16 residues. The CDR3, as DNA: TGTGCCAGCAGTGATAAGCAACTAGCGGGGACTAATGAGCAGTTCTTC. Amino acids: CASSDKQLAGTNEQFF.

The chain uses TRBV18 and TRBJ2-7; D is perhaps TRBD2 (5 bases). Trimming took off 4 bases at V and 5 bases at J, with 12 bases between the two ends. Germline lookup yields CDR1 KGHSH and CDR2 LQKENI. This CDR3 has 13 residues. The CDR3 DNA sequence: TGTGCCAGCTCACGAGGGTATAAGGACGAGCAGTACTTC. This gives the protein CASSRGYKDEQYF.

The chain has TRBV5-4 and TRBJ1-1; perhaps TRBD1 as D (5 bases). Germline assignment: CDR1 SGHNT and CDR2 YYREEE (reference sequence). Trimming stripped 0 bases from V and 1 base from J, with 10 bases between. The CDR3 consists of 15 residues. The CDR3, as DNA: TGTGCCAGCAGCTTGGAGTGGGGCGGGAACACTGAAGCTTTCTTT. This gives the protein CASSLEWGGNTEAFF.

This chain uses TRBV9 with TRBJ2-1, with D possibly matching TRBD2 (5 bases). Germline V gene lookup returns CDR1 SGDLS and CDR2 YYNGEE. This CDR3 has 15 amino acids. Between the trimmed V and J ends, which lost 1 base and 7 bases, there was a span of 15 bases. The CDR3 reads CASSVRLANLNEQFF. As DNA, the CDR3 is TGTGCCAGCAGCGTACGGCTAGCAAATTTAAATGAGCAGTTCTTC.

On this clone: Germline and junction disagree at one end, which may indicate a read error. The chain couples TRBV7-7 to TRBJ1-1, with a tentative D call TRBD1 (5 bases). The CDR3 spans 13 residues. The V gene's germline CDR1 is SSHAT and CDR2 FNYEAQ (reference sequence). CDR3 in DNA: TGTGCTAGCAGCTTAGACGCACAGGCAGGTCAGGTCTTT. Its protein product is CASSLDAQAGQVF.

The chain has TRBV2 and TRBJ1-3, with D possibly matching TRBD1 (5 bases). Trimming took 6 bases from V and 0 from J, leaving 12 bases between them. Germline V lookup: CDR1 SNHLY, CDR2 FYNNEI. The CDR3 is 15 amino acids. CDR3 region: CASSVPGVSGNTIYF. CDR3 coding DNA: TGTGCCAGCAGCGTTCCGGGGGTCTCTGGAAACACCATATATTTT.

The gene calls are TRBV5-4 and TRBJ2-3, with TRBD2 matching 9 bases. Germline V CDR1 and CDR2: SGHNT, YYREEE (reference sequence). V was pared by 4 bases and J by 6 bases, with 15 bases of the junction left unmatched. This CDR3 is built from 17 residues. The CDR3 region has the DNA TGTGCCAGCAGCGAGCTAGCGGGATGGGCCTTGATCGATACGCAGTATTTT. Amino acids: CASSELAGWALIDTQYF.

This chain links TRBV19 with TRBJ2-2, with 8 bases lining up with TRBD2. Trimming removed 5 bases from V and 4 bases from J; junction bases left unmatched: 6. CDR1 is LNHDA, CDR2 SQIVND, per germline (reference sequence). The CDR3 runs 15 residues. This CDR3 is CASSLLAVATGELFF. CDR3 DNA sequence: TGTGCCAGTAGTCTACTAGCGGTTGCCACCGGGGAGCTGTTTTTT.

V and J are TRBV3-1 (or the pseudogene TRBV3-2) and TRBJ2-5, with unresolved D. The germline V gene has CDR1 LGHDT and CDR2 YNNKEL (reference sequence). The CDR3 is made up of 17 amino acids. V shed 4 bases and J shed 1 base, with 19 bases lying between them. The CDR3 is CASSRKQSQTGQETQYF. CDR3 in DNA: TGTGCCAGCAGCCGTAAGCAGTCTCAAACGGGCCAAGAGACCCAGTACTTC.

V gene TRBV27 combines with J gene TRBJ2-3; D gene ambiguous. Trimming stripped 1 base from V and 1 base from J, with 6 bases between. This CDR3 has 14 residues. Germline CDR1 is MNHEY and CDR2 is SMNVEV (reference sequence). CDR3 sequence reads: CASSLYRGTDTQYF. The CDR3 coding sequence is TGTGCCAGCAGTTTATACCGGGGCACAGATACGCAGTATTTT.

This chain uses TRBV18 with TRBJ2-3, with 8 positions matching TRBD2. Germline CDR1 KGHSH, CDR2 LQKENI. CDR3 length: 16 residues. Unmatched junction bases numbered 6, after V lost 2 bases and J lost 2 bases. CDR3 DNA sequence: TGTGCCAGCTCACCAGCGGCGGGGGGATACACAGATACGCAGTATTTT. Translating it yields CASSPAAGGYTDTQYF.

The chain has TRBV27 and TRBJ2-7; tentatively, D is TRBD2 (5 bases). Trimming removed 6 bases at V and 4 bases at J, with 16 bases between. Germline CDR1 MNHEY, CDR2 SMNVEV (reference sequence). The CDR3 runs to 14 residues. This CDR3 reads CASRLRGAEYEQYF. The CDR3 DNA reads TGTGCCAGCAGGCTCCGGGGAGCGGAGTACGAGCAGTACTTC.

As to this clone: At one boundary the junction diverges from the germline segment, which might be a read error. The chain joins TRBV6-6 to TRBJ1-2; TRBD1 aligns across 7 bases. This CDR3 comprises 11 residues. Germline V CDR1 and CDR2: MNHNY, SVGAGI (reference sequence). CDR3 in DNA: TGTGCCAGCAGTTTCTCCGACAGGGCCATCTTC. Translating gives CASSFSDRAIF.

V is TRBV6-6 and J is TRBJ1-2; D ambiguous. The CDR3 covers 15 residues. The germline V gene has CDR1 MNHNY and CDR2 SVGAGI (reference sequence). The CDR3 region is CVTSYSQAANYGYTF. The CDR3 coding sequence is TGTGTCACCAGTTACTCCCAGGCTGCTAACTATGGCTACACCTTC.